This TCR beta chain was profiled in a study of cytomegalovirus exposure and HLA in healthy donors. The primer mix had 60 Vbeta and 13 Jbeta primers. Using immunoSEQ multiplex PCR, the repertoire was profiled, and TCRdb retains in-frame clones only, with some absent. The sample contains about 180,000 clones, 84% of which appear only once. The trim removed 0 bases at V and 4 bases at J, leaving 7 bases unmatched. In germline, CDR1 is SGDLS, CDR2 YYNGEE. The CDR3 runs to 15 residues. J is TRBJ2-7 and V is TRBV9; TRBD1 aligns across 7 bases. This TCR came from a girl under 18 in good health and CMV-seropositive. What was sequenced was PBMCs. The CDR3 DNA is TGTGCCAGCAGCGTAGAGGGGGCACCTACTTACGAGCAGTACTTC. It specifies CASSVEGAPTYEQYF.